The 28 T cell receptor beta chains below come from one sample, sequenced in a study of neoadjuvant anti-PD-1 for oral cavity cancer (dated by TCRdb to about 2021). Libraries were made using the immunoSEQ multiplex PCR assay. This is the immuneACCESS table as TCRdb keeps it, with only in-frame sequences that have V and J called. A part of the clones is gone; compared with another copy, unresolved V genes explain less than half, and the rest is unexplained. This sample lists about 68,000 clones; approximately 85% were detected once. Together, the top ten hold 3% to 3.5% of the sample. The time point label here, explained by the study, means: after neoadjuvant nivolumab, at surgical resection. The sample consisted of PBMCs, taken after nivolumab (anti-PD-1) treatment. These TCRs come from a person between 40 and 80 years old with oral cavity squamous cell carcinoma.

CDR3: CRLPGYEQYF. Written as DNA, the CDR3 is TGCAGACTTCCTGGCTACGAGCAGTACTTC. The genes are TRBV20-1 and TRBJ2-7; unclear D gene. The germline V gene encodes CDR1 DFQATT and CDR2 SNEGSKA (reference sequence). The CDR3 loop spans 10 amino acids.

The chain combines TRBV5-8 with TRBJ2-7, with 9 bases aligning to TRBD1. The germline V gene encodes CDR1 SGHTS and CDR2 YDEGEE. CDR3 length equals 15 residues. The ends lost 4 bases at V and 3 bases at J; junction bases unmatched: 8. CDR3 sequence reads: CASSGPGTGNYEQYF. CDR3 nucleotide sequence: TGTGCCAGCAGCGGACCCGGGACAGGGAACTACGAGCAGTACTTC. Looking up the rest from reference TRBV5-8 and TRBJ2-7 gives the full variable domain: EAGVTQSPTHLIKTRGQQATLRCSPISGHTSVYWYQQALGLGLQFLLWYDEGEERNRGNFPPRFSGRQFPNYSSELNVNALELEDSALYLCASSGPGTGNYEQYFGPGTRLTVT.

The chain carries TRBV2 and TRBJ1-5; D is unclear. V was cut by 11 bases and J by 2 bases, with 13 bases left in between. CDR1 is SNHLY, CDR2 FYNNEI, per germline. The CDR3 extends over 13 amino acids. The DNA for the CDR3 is TGTGCCGGTAGGGAGGACGGCAATCAGCCCCAGCATTTT. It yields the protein CAGREDGNQPQHF. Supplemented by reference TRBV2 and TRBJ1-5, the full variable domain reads EPEVTQTPSHQVTQMGQEVILRCVPISNHLYFYWYRQILGQKVEFLVSFYNNEISEKSEIFDDQFSVERPDGSNFTLKIRSTKLEDSAMYFCAGREDGNQPQHFGDGTRLSIL.

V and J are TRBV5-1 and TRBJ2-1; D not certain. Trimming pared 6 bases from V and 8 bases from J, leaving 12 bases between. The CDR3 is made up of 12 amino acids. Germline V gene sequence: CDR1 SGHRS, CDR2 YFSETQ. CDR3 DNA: TGCGCCAGCAAACTCCATGGGGATGAGCAGTTCTTC. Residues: CASKLHGDEQFF.

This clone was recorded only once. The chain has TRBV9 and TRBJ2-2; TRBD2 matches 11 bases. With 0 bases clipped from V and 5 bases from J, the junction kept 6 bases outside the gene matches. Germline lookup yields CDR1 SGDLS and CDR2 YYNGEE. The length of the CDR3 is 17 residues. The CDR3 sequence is CASSVAVAGGQTGELFF. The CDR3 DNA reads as TGTGCCAGCAGCGTAGCGGTAGCGGGAGGGCAAACCGGGGAGCTGTTTTTT.

CDR3 in amino acids: CASSLALARQNIQYF. CDR3 coding DNA: TGTGCCAGCAGCTTGGCCCTGGCTCGGCAAAACATTCAGTACTTC. The chain has TRBV5-8 and TRBJ2-4; no definite D call. Germline V gene sequence: CDR1 SGHTS, CDR2 YDEGEE. V lost 0 bases and J lost 5, with 12 bases in between. The CDR3 loop spans 15 amino acids.

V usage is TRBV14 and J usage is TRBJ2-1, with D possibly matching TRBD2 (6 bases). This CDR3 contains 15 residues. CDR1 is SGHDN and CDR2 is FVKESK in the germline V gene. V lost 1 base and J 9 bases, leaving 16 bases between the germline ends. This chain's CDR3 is CASSQAPGSLGEQFF. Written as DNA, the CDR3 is TGTGCCAGCAGCCAAGCGCCCGGGAGTCTGGGTGAGCAGTTCTTC.

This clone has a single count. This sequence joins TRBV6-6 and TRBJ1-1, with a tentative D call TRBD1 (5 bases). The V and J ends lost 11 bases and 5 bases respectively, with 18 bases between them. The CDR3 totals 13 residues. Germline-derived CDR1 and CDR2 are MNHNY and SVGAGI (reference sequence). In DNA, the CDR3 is TGTGCCGGGGCGATAGGATTAACGACTGAAGCTTTCTTT. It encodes CAGAIGLTTEAFF.

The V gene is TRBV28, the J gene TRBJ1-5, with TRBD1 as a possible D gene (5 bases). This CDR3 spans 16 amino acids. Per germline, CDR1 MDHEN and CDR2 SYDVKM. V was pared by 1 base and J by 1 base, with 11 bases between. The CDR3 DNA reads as TGTGCCAGCAGTTTATCGGTGGGGACCAGCAATCAGCCCCAGCATTTT. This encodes CASSLSVGTSNQPQHF.

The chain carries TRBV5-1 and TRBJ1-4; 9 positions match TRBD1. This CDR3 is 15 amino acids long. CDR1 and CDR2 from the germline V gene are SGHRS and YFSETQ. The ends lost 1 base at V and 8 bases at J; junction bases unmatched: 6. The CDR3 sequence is CASSLTGTGFEKLFF. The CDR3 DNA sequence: TGCGCCAGCAGCTTGACCGGGACAGGGTTCGAAAAACTGTTTTTT.

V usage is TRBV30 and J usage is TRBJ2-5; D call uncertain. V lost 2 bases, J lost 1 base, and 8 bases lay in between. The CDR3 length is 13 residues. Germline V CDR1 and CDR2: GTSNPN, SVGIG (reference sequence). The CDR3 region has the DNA TGTGCCTGGAGTCGGTCACCCCAAGAGACCCAGTACTTC. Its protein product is CAWSRSPQETQYF.

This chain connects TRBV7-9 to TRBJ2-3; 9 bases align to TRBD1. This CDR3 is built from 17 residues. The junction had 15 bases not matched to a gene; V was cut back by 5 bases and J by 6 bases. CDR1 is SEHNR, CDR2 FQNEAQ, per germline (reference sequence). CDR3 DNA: TGTGCCAGCAGCCGCTGGACAGGGGAAGGACGGCGGGATACGCAGTATTTT. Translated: CASSRWTGEGRRDTQYF.

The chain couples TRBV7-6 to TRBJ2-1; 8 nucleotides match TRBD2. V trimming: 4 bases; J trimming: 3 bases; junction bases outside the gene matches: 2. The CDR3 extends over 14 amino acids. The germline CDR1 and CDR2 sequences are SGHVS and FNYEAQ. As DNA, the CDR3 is TGTGCCAGCAGCTCGACTAGCGTCTACAATGAGCAGTTCTTC. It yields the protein CASSSTSVYNEQFF.

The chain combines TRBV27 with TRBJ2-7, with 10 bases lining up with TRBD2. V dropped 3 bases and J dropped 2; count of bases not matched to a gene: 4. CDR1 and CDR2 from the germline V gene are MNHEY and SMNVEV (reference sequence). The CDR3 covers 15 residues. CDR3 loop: CASSLASGGPYEQYF. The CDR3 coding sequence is TGTGCCAGCAGTTTGGCTAGCGGGGGCCCCTACGAGCAGTACTTC.

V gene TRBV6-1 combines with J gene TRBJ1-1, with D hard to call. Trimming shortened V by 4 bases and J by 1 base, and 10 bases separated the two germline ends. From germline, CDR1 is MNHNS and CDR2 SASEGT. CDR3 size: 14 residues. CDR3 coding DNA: TGTGCCAGCAGTGCACCCCAGAGGAACACTGAAGCTTTCTTT. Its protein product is CASSAPQRNTEAFF.

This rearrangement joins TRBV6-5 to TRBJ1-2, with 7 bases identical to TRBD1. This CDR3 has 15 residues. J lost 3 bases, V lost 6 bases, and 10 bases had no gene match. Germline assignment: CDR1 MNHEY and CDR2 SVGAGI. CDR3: CASRPSGTEHYGYTF. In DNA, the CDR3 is TGTGCCAGCAGACCGTCCGGGACAGAACACTATGGCTACACCTTC.

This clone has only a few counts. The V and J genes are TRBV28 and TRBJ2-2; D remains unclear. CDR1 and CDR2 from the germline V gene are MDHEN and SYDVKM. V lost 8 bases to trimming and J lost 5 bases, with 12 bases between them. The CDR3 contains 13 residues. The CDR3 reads CASGRTLTGELFF. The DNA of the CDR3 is TGTGCCAGCGGACGGACGTTAACCGGGGAGCTGTTTTTT.

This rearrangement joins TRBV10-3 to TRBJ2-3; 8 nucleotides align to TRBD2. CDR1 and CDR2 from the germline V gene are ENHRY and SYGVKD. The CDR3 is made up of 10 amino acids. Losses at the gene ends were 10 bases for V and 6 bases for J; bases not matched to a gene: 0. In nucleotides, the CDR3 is TGTGCCACGGGGGGGGATACGCAGTATTTT. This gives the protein CATGGDTQYF.

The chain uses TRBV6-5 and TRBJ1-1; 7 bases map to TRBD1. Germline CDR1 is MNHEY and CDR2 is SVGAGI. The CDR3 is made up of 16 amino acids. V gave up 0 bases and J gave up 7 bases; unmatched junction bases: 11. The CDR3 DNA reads TGTGCCAGCAGTTACTCGAGGCAGGGGGGGCGGGATGAAGCTTTCTTT. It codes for CASSYSRQGGRDEAFF.

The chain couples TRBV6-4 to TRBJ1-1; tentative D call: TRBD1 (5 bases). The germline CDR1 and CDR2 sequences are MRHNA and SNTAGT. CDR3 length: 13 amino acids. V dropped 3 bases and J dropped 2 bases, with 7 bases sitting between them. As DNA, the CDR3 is TGTGCCAGCAGTGAACAGGCTAACACTGAAGCTTTCTTT. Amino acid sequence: CASSEQANTEAFF.

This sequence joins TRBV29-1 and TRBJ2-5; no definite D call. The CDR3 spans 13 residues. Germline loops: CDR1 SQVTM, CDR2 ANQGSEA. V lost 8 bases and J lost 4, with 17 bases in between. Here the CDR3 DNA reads TGCAGCCTGCAGGCTCATCGGACAGAGACCCAGTACTTC. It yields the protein CSLQAHRTETQYF.

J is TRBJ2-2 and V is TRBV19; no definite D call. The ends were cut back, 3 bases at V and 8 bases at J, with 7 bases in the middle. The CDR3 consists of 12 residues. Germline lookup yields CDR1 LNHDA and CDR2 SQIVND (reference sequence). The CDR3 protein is CASSIWQGELFF. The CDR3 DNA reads TGTGCCAGTAGTATCTGGCAGGGGGAGCTGTTTTTT.

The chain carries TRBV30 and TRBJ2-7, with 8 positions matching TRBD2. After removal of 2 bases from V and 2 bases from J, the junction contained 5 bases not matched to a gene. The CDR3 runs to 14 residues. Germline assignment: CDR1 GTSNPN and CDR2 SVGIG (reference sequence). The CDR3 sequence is CAWSPGTRTYEQYF. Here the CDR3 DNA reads TGTGCCTGGAGTCCGGGGACTAGGACCTACGAGCAGTACTTC.

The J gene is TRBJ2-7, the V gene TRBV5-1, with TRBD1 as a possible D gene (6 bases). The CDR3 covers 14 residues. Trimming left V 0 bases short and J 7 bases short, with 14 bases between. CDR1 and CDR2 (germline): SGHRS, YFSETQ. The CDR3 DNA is TGCGCCAGCAGCTTGGGGCAGGGGATCGGGGAGCAGTACTTC. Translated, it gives CASSLGQGIGEQYF.

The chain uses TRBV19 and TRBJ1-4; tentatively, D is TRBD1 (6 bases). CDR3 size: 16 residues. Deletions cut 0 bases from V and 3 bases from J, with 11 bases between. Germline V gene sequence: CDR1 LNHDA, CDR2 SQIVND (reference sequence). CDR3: CASSIEGAPANEKLFF. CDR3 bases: TGTGCCAGTAGTATAGAGGGGGCGCCGGCTAATGAAAAACTGTTTTTT.

DNA of the CDR3: TGTGCCAGCAGTTATAGTGACAGGGCATCTGGAAACACCATATATTTT. The encoded protein is CASSYSDRASGNTIYF. J is TRBJ1-3 and V is TRBV6-5; 7 bases are shared with TRBD1. Germline CDR1 reads MNHEY; CDR2 reads SVGAGI. This CDR3 comprises 16 residues. Trimming removed 3 bases from V and 1 base from J; junction bases left unmatched: 6.

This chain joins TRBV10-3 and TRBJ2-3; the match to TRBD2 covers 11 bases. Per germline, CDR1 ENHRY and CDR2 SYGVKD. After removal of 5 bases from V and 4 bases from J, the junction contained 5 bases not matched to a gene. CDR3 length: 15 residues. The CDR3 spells CAISPRGLAADTQYF. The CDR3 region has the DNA TGTGCCATCAGTCCAAGGGGACTAGCGGCAGATACGCAGTATTTT.

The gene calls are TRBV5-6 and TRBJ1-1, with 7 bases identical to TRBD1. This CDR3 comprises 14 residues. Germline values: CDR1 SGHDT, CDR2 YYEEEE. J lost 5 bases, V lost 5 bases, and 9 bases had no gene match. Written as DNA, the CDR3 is TGTGCCAGCAGTCGGGACAGCACATCGACTGAAGCTTTCTTT. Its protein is CASSRDSTSTEAFF.